This record covers a single TCR beta chain. Before being chosen for sequencing, patients had shown CD8+CD57+ cell expansion by flow cytometry. Per germline, CDR1 SGHVS and CDR2 FQNEAQ. The CDR3 has 14 residues. V dropped 4 bases and J dropped 2 bases, with 12 bases sitting between them. This entry comes from a study of CD8+CD57+ T cells in acquired aplastic anemia. The TCR beta profiling, which covered VDJ combination and CDR3 sequence, was carried out using genomic DNA as the template. TCRdb used MiXCR to reprocess the reads, holding one entry per CDR3 protein. This sample yields some 180,000 distinct CDR3 sequences, of which roughly three fifths are seen a single time; about 42% belongs to the top ten.

This chain uses TRBV7-8 with TRBJ2-7; D is perhaps TRBD2 (6 bases). This sequence originates from a human donor with aplastic anemia. Sequenced: sorted CD4+, CD8+, or CD8+CD57+ T cells (not recorded which) from PBMCs. In nucleotides, the CDR3 is TGTGCCAGCAGCTCCCCGGGGGAGCCCTACGAGCAGTACTTC. Residues: CASSSPGEPYEQYF.